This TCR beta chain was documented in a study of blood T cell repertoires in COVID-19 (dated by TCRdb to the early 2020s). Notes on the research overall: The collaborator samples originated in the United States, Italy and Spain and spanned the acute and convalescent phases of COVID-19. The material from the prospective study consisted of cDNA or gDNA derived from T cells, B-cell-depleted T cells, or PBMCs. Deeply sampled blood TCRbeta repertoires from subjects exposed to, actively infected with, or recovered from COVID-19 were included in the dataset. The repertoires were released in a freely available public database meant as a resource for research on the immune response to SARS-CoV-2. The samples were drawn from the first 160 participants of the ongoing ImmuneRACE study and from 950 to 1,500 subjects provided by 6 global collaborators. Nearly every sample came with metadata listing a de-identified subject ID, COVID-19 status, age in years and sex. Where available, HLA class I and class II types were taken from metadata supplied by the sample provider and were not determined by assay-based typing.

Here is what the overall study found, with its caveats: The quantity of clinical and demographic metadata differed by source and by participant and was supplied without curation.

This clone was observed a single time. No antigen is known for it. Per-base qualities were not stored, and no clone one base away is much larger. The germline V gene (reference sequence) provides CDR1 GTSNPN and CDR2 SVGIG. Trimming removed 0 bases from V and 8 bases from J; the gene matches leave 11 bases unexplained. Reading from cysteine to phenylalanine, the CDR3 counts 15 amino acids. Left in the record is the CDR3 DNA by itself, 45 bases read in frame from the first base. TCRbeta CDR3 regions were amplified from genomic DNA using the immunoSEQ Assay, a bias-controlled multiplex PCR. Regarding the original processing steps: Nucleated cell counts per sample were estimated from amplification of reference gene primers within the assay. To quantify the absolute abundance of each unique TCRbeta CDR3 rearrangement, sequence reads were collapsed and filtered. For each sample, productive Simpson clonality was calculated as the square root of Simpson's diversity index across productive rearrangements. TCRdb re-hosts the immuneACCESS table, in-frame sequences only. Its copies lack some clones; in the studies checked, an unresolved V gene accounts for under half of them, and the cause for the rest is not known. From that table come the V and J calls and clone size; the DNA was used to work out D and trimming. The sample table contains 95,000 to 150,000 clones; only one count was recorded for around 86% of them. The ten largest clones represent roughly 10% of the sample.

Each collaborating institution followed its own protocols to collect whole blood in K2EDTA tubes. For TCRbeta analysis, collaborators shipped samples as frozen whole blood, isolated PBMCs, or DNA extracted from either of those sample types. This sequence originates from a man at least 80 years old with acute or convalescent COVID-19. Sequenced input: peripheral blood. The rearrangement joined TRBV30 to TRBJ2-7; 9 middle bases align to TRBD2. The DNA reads TGTGCCTGGAGTGTACCCGGGACTAGCAGGTACCAGCAGTACTTC. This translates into CAWSVPGTSRYQQYF.